This TCR beta chain was documented in a study of breast tumors, draining lymph nodes, adjacent tissues. The ends were cut back, 3 bases at V and 5 bases at J, with 10 bases in the middle. The CDR3 is 13 amino acids. Remarks on this clonotype: This sequence may be a read error, since a much larger clone differs from it by one base.

TCRdb re-called the multiplex PCR reads through MiXCR, storing one row per CDR3 protein. The table records about 110,000 distinct CDR3 sequences, 30% of them present only once. Samples came from axillary lymph nodes draining the breast cancer. The sequencing sample was made of axillary lymph node tissue. The chain recombines TRBV12-3 or TRBV12-4 with TRBJ2-5; TRBD2 might be the D (6 bases). This clonotype originated in a female donor with breast cancer. Some clones in this sample may be carry-over from other donors' samples. For the CDR3, the DNA is TGTGCCAGCAGTTTCGGGGGATGGGAGACCCAGTACTTC. This gives the protein CASSFGGWETQYF.